One sample yielded the 22 T cell receptor beta chains listed below, sequenced in a study of blood T cell repertoires in COVID-19. Using immunoSEQ multiplex PCR, the repertoire was profiled, and TCRdb retains in-frame clones only, with some absent. The profile shows about 56,000 clones, 80% to 90% of them singletons. The material sequenced was peripheral blood. The origin of the receptors is a woman older than 75 with acute or convalescent COVID-19.

The V gene is TRBV2, the J gene TRBJ2-7; tentative D call: TRBD1 (6 bases). Deletions cut 7 bases from V and 11 bases from J, with 15 bases between. This CDR3 is built from 11 residues. Germline-derived CDR1 and CDR2 are SNHLY and FYNNEI. This CDR3 reads CASNTGFYEYF. CDR3 nucleotide sequence: TGTGCCAGCAATACAGGGTTTTACGAGTACTTC.

V is TRBV13 and J is TRBJ1-2, with 8 nucleotides matching TRBD1. This CDR3 spans 14 amino acids. The V gene end was trimmed by 5 bases and the J gene end by 2 bases; junction bases not matched to a gene: 4. Germline V gives CDR1 PRHDT, CDR2 FYEKMQ (reference sequence). The CDR3 here is CASSPRTGNYGYTF. The CDR3 nucleotides are TGTGCCAGCAGCCCTCGGACAGGGAACTATGGCTACACCTTC.

The J gene is TRBJ1-1, the V gene TRBV10-3, with a possible D match to TRBD1 (5 bases). Germline V gene lookup returns CDR1 ENHRY and CDR2 SYGVKD. The CDR3 length is 13 residues. V was pared by 6 bases and J by 2 bases, with 10 bases between. The chain's CDR3 is CAIRSGANTEAFF. CDR3 DNA: TGTGCCATCAGGTCTGGGGCAAACACTGAAGCTTTCTTT.

The CDR3 loop reads CASRTPGQLSSYNEQFF. The CDR3 nucleotides read TGTGCCAGCAGGACCCCGGGACAACTGAGCTCCTACAATGAGCAGTTCTTC. This chain joins TRBV6-9 and TRBJ2-1, with a possible D match to TRBD1 (6 bases). Between the trimmed V and J ends, which lost 6 bases and 0 bases, there was a span of 18 bases. Per the germline V gene, CDR1 is MNHGY and CDR2 is SVAAGI. This CDR3 spans 17 amino acids.

This sequence joins TRBV2 and TRBJ1-2; unclear D gene. Trimming removed 1 base from V and 4 bases from J, with 4 bases in between. Germline CDR1 and CDR2: SNHLY and FYNNEI. This CDR3 region has 12 residues. CDR3: CASSEGAYGYTF. The CDR3 nucleotides read TGTGCCAGCAGTGAAGGGGCCTATGGCTACACCTTC.

The gene calls are TRBV7-2 and TRBJ2-2, with D unresolved. The CDR3 is 13 amino acids. Germline CDR1 is SGHTA and CDR2 is FQGNSA. The ends were cut back, 5 bases at V and 6 bases at J, with 10 bases in the middle. DNA of the CDR3: TGTGCCAGCAGCCCAGATCCCTCCGGGGAGCTGTTTTTT. This translates into CASSPDPSGELFF.

DNA for the CDR3: TGTGCCTGGAGTGTACTTTTCGACATGGAAGCTTTCTTT. The encoded protein is CAWSVLFDMEAFF. The chain uses TRBV30 and TRBJ1-1; D gene unclear. V lost 0 bases and J lost 8, with 13 bases in between. This CDR3 has 13 amino acids. CDR1 and CDR2 from the germline V gene are GTSNPN and SVGIG (reference sequence).

The V call is TRBV27, the J call TRBJ1-2; D gene uncertain. With 0 bases removed from V and 3 bases from J, the gap between germline ends came to 5 bases. The CDR3 loop spans 13 amino acids. In germline, CDR1 is MNHEY, CDR2 SMNVEV (reference sequence). The CDR3 coding sequence is TGTGCCAGCAGTTTATCGCAGGACTATGGCTACACCTTC. Amino acid sequence: CASSLSQDYGYTF.

The rearrangement links TRBV7-9 to TRBJ2-7, with 9 bases aligning to TRBD2. CDR3 length: 14 amino acids. Losses at the gene ends were 5 bases for V and 1 base for J; bases not matched to a gene: 3. Germline V gene data show CDR1 as SEHNR and CDR2 as FQNEAQ (reference sequence). The CDR3 DNA reads as TGTGCCAGCAGCCGTAGCGGGGGATCCTACGAGCAGTACTTC. This sequence encodes CASSRSGGSYEQYF.

The chain links TRBV7-8 to TRBJ1-2; the D gene is possibly TRBD1 (6 bases). From germline, CDR1 is SGHVS and CDR2 FQNEAQ. This CDR3 region has 12 residues. V dropped 1 base and J dropped 12 bases, with 12 bases sitting between them. The CDR3 region is CASSLGGGVDTF. CDR3 in DNA: TGTGCCAGCAGCTTAGGGGGGGGCGTTGACACCTTC.

V is TRBV3-1 (or the pseudogene TRBV3-2) and J is TRBJ2-3, with 12 nucleotides matching TRBD2. The germline V gene has CDR1 LGHDT and CDR2 YNNKEL (reference sequence). V shed 4 bases and J 5 bases; nucleotides not matched to a gene: 1. This CDR3 contains 14 residues. CDR3 nucleotides: TGTGCCAGCAGCCCGACTAGCGGGGGAGATACGCAGTATTTT. Translating it yields CASSPTSGGDTQYF.

V is TRBV4-1 and J is TRBJ2-2; D gene ambiguous. Deletions cut 2 bases from V and 4 bases from J, with 8 bases between. Germline V gene sequence: CDR1 MGHRA, CDR2 YSYEKL. The CDR3 is 14 amino acids. The CDR3 nucleotides read TGCGCCAGCAGCCAACCGACTGGCACCGGGGAGCTGTTTTTT. Translation: CASSQPTGTGELFF.

The chain carries TRBV14 and TRBJ1-1, with 7 bases aligning to TRBD1. Germline V gene data show CDR1 as SGHDN and CDR2 as FVKESK. This CDR3 contains 16 residues. The V segment lost 1 base and the J segment 4 bases; nucleotides outside the gene matches: 9. CDR3 sequence: CASSQGGQVRLTEAFF. The CDR3 DNA reads TGTGCCAGCAGCCAAGGTGGACAGGTGAGGCTCACTGAAGCTTTCTTT.

The chain's CDR3 is CASLPSGSGNTIYF. DNA for the CDR3: TGTGCCAGCTTACCTAGCGGTTCTGGAAACACCATATATTTT. The chain is built from TRBV18 and TRBJ1-3; no reliable D call. Germline V gives CDR1 KGHSH, CDR2 LQKENI. This CDR3 contains 14 residues. The V and J ends lost 7 bases and 1 base respectively, with 11 bases between them.

The chain employs TRBV12-3 or TRBV12-4 and TRBJ2-2; weak D call: TRBD1 (5 bases). Trimming removed 6 bases at V and 4 bases at J, with 9 bases between. The CDR3 is made up of 13 amino acids. The CDR3 loop is CASSPRGTGELFF. CDR3 bases: TGTGCCAGCAGCCCAAGGGGCACCGGGGAGCTGTTTTTT.

The chain uses TRBV24-1 and TRBJ2-1, with D perhaps matching TRBD1 (7 bases). CDR3 length: 17 residues. Trimming cost V 5 bases and J 0 bases, with 16 bases left between them. The germline V gene has CDR1 KGHDR and CDR2 SFDVKD. The CDR3: CATSGGGQASSYNEQFF. CDR3 coding DNA: TGTGCCACCAGTGGGGGAGGACAGGCAAGCTCCTACAATGAGCAGTTCTTC.

This clone was detected a few times. The rearrangement uses TRBV3-1 (or the pseudogene TRBV3-2) and TRBJ2-3; 7 bases are shared with TRBD2. With 11 bases clipped from V and 4 bases from J, the junction kept 12 bases outside the gene matches. CDR3 length: 14 amino acids. Germline V lookup: CDR1 LGHDT, CDR2 YNNKEL (reference sequence). CDR3 amino acids: CAAGRGLLADTQYF. In DNA form, the CDR3 reads TGTGCCGCGGGGAGGGGCCTTTTGGCAGATACGCAGTATTTT.

The chain combines TRBV15 with TRBJ1-3, with a possible D match to TRBD1 (5 bases). V shed 3 bases and J shed 4 bases, with 13 bases lying between them. The CDR3 runs 15 residues. CDR1 LNHNV and CDR2 YYDKDF come from the germline V gene (reference sequence). CDR3 nucleotide sequence: TGTGCCACCAGCAGTCGCAGGGAAGGAGGAAACACCATATATTTT. As protein: CATSSRREGGNTIYF.

The chain recombines TRBV30 with TRBJ1-5, with D tentatively TRBD1 (5 bases). The CDR3 extends over 15 amino acids. Germline CDR1 and CDR2: GTSNPN and SVGIG (reference sequence). V was trimmed by 3 bases and J by 1 base, leaving 13 bases between them. CDR3 in amino acids: CAWSRGLVSNQPQHF. The CDR3 region has the DNA TGTGCCTGGAGCCGGGGGTTGGTAAGCAATCAGCCCCAGCATTTT.

The genes are TRBV5-6 and TRBJ2-7; 9 bases fit TRBD1. V gave up 4 bases and J gave up 4 bases; unmatched junction bases: 9. This CDR3 region has 15 residues. Germline assignment: CDR1 SGHDT and CDR2 YYEEEE. CDR3 sequence: CASSRQGVLSYEQYF. Written as DNA, the CDR3 is TGTGCCAGCAGCCGACAGGGGGTCCTCTCGTACGAGCAGTACTTC. The variable domain in full, with the rest retrieved from reference TRBV5-6 and TRBJ2-7, is DAGVTQSPTHLIKTRGQQVTLRCSPKSGHDTVSWYQQALGQGPQFIFQYYEEEERQRGNFPDRFSGHQFPNYSSELNVNALLLGDSALYLCASSRQGVLSYEQYFGPGTRLTVT.

As concerns this clone: One end of the junction is discordant with germline, which a read error may explain. The V gene is TRBV5-8, the J gene TRBJ1-6; D not resolved. This CDR3 is built from 14 residues. Germline CDR1 SGHTS, CDR2 YDEGEE. The chain's CDR3 is CASNLITLALPLHF. The CDR3 DNA is TGTGCCAGCAACTTGATAACCCTCGCGTTACCCCTCCACTTT. Full variable domain (missing parts from reference TRBV5-8 and TRBJ1-6): EAGVTQSPTHLIKTRGQQATLRCSPISGHTSVYWYQQALGLGLQFLLWYDEGEERNRGNFPPRFSGRQFPNYSSELNVNALELEDSALYLCASNLITLALPLHFGNGTRLTVT.

This rearrangement joins TRBV3-1 (or the pseudogene TRBV3-2) to TRBJ1-6; possibly TRBD1 for D (6 bases). CDR3 size: 15 residues. CDR1 LGHDT and CDR2 YNNKEL come from the germline V gene (reference sequence). Between the trimmed V and J ends, which lost 2 bases and 6 bases, there was a span of 11 bases. The CDR3 is CASSQLPDSNSPLHF. As DNA, the CDR3 is TGTGCCAGCAGCCAACTCCCGGACAGTAATTCACCCCTCCACTTT.